This T cell receptor beta chain was captured in a study of molecular identifiers for immune sequencing clone quantification. Findings of the study overall: Over 99% of CMV-specific effector molecules, but under 1% of naive ones, were in clones above 20 copies. Molecules of identical TCR sharing a barcode could underestimate highly expanded clone sizes.

Using its own MiXCR run on the PCR reads, TCRdb lists one record per CDR3 protein. The sample lists 8,000 to 11,000 distinct CDR3 sequences, 15% to 20% occurring once. The germline V and J ends were trimmed by 7 bases and 0 bases, with 15 bases remaining between them. Germline V gives CDR1 MDHEN, CDR2 SYDVKM. The CDR3 is 16 amino acids. This clonotype was counted many times. Its matching antigen is unknown. This TCR came from a human donor in good health. Some libraries in this study had Jurkat cell RNA spiked in. The sample taken for sequencing was naive CD8+ T cells from blood, with Jurkat cell RNA spiked in. Regarding subset: FACS-sorted CD8+CD4-CCR7+CD45RA+ naive T cells. The rearrangement links TRBV28 to TRBJ2-2; no reliable D call. CDR3 DNA sequence: TGTGCCAGCACCACATTAATCGAAGCGAACACCGGGGAGCTGTTTTTT. It codes for CASTTLIEANTGELFF. Full variable domain (remainder filled in from reference TRBV28 and TRBJ2-2): DVKVTQSSRYLVKRTGEKVFLECVQDMDHENMFWYRQDPGLGLRLIYFSYDVKMKEKGDIPEGYSVSREKKERFSLILESASTNQTSMYLCASTTLIEANTGELFFGEGSRLTVL.